This passage covers 30 T cell receptor beta chains from one sample sequenced in a study of OX40 agonist ivuxolimab in advanced cancers. The table came from immunoSEQ multiplex PCR; TCRdb's copy has only in-frame clones and leaves some out. The sample contains over 65,000 clones, about 90% of which appear only once. The sequencing here drew on CD4+ or CD8+ T cells sorted from blood, taken in a trial of the OX40 agonist ivuxolimab. All receptors come from an adult with an advanced solid tumor such as melanoma, head and neck, liver or kidney cancer.

The chain has TRBV5-1 and TRBJ1-5; 8 bases fit TRBD1. The germline V gene has CDR1 SGHRS and CDR2 YFSETQ. The CDR3 contains 15 residues. Trimming cost V 0 bases and J 7 bases; bases outside gene matches: 6. Written as DNA, the CDR3 is TGCGCCAGCAGCTTGGGACAGGGGAGTTACCAGCCCCAGCATTTT. The encoded protein is CASSLGQGSYQPQHF.

The chain carries TRBV5-3 and TRBJ2-1, with 7 nucleotides matching TRBD2. TRBV5-3 is given ORF status, its function remaining uncertain. The trim removed 1 base at V and 0 bases at J, leaving 7 bases unmatched. This CDR3 is 17 amino acids long. The CDR3 DNA follows: TGTGCCAGAAGCTTGCGTGGGAGGGCCCACTCCTACAATGAGCAGTTCTTC. Protein: CARSLRGRAHSYNEQFF.

The chain links TRBV6-5 to TRBJ1-1, with 9 bases lining up with TRBD1. The CDR3 runs 14 residues. The V segment lost 7 bases and the J segment 5 bases; nucleotides outside the gene matches: 8. Looked up from germline, CDR1 is MNHEY and CDR2 is SVGAGI. The CDR3 here is CASTKWDRVTEAFF. The CDR3 DNA is TGTGCCAGCACTAAATGGGACAGGGTGACTGAAGCTTTCTTT.

The V gene is TRBV28, the J gene TRBJ2-5; no firm D call. Germline V gene data show CDR1 as MDHEN and CDR2 as SYDVKM. The CDR3 length is 12 residues. Trimming took off 7 bases at V and 5 bases at J, with 11 bases between the two ends. CDR3 amino acids: CASIGFGETQYF. The CDR3 DNA follows: TGTGCCAGCATCGGGTTTGGGGAGACCCAGTACTTC.

The chain links TRBV4-3 to TRBJ2-1, with 9 bases matching TRBD2. The CDR3 loop spans 13 amino acids. Trimming at V came to 4 bases and at J to 9 bases, leaving 4 bases not matched to a gene. The germline CDR1 and CDR2 sequences are LGHNA and YSLEER. CDR3 sequence: CASSRRTSAEQFF. CDR3 sequence (DNA): TGCGCCAGCAGCCGCCGGACTAGCGCTGAGCAGTTCTTC.

The V and J genes are TRBV11-3 and TRBJ2-5, with D possibly called TRBD1 or TRBD2 (5 bases each). Germline CDR1 reads SGHNT; CDR2 reads YENEEA. The CDR3 extends over 15 amino acids. The V gene lost 6 bases and the J gene lost 0 bases, with 14 bases spanning the gap. CDR3 amino acids: CASSQRWGYQETQYF. Here the CDR3 DNA reads TGTGCCAGCAGTCAAAGATGGGGGTACCAAGAGACCCAGTACTTC.

On this clone itself: An end of the junction does not agree with germline; a read error may underlie this. The chain recombines TRBV10-2 with TRBJ1-2; no clear D. The CDR3 spans 16 residues. Germline CDR1 WSHSY, CDR2 SAAADI. As DNA, the CDR3 is TGCGCCAGCAGTGAGTCGAGCTTAGGCGGCGTCTATGGCTGCACCTTC. The encoded protein is CASSESSLGGVYGCTF.

This sequence joins TRBV2 and TRBJ1-4; the D is unclear. The germline gives CDR1 SNHLY, CDR2 FYNNEI. CDR3 length: 13 residues. Trimming stripped 5 bases from V and 8 bases from J, with 12 bases between. The CDR3 DNA reads TGTGCCAGCAGTCCAACCTGGGCCGAAAAACTGTTTTTT. It is translated as CASSPTWAEKLFF. The complete variable domain, with remaining parts taken from reference TRBV2 and TRBJ1-4, reads EPEVTQTPSHQVTQMGQEVILRCVPISNHLYFYWYRQILGQKVEFLVSFYNNEISEKSEIFDDQFSVERPDGSNFTLKIRSTKLEDSAMYFCASSPTWAEKLFFGSGTQLSVL.

This clone was seen once. The CDR3 DNA reads TGTGCCAGCAGTGAGGCGGGAGTAGGAGTCTACGAGCAGTACTTC. Protein product: CASSEAGVGVYEQYF. The rearrangement joins TRBV6-1 to TRBJ2-7, with 7 bases that match TRBD2. V dropped 3 bases and J dropped 3; count of bases not matched to a gene: 8. The CDR3 is made up of 15 amino acids. The germline V gene has CDR1 MNHNS and CDR2 SASEGT.

V gene TRBV11-1 combines with J gene TRBJ2-7, with D perhaps matching TRBD2 (6 bases). Trimming took off 5 bases at V and 3 bases at J, with 11 bases between the two ends. The CDR3 runs 13 residues. Germline V gene sequence: CDR1 SGHAT, CDR2 FQDESV (reference sequence). The CDR3 is CASSAPGVYEQYF. The CDR3 DNA is TGTGCCAGCAGCGCCCCGGGGGTCTACGAGCAGTACTTC.

The rearrangement joins TRBV7-2 to TRBJ2-5, with 8 bases matching TRBD1. J gave up 0 bases and V 4 bases, and 4 bases lay outside the gene matches. The CDR3 runs 15 residues. CDR1 is SGHTA and CDR2 is FQGNSA in the germline V gene. CDR3 coding DNA: TGTGCCAGCAGCTCCGGGGACAGGTACCAAGAGACCCAGTACTTC. It codes for CASSSGDRYQETQYF.

J is TRBJ2-3 and V is TRBV5-1; weak D call: TRBD2 (6 bases). Trimming removed 4 bases at V and 2 bases at J, with 11 bases between. Germline V gene lookup returns CDR1 SGHRS and CDR2 YFSETQ. The CDR3 length is 14 residues. The chain's CDR3 is CASSPGTYTDTQYF. The CDR3 bases are TGCGCCAGCAGCCCCGGGACTTACACAGATACGCAGTATTTT. The whole variable domain, remainder taken from reference TRBV5-1 and TRBJ2-3, is KAGVTQTPRYLIKTRGQQVTLSCSPISGHRSVSWYQQTPGQGLQFLFEYFSETQRNKGNFPGRFSGRQFSNSRSEMNVSTLELGDSALYLCASSPGTYTDTQYFGPGTRLTVL.

The rearrangement uses TRBV10-1 and TRBJ2-1, with D possibly matching TRBD1 (6 bases). Germline V gene sequence: CDR1 WNHNN, CDR2 SYGVQD (reference sequence). V shed 4 bases and J shed 2 bases, with 6 bases lying between them. The CDR3 extends over 13 amino acids. This CDR3 is CASSGQAYNEQFF. The CDR3 DNA reads TGCGCCAGCAGTGGACAGGCCTACAATGAGCAGTTCTTC.

This chain uses TRBV19 with TRBJ1-2; 7 nucleotides match TRBD1. Trimming removed 3 bases from V and 3 bases from J; junction bases left unmatched: 4. CDR3 length: 14 amino acids. Germline CDR1 and CDR2: LNHDA and SQIVND (reference sequence). For the CDR3, the DNA is TGTGCCAGTAGTATCCTCGACAGGGACTATGGCTACACCTTC. The encoded protein is CASSILDRDYGYTF. The whole variable domain, filled in from reference TRBV19 and TRBJ1-2, reads DGGITQSPKYLFRKEGQNVTLSCEQNLNHDAMYWYRQDPGQGLRLIYYSQIVNDFQKGDIAEGYSVSREKKESFPLTVTSAQKNPTAFYLCASSILDRDYGYTFGSGTRLTVV.

The genes are TRBV5-1 and TRBJ2-7; TRBD1 matches at 8 bases. This CDR3 contains 15 residues. CDR1 is SGHRS and CDR2 is YFSETQ in the germline V gene. J lost 5 bases, V lost 3 bases, and 10 bases had no gene match. CDR3 sequence reads: CASSSGATGANEQYF. Here the CDR3 DNA reads TGCGCCAGCAGCTCGGGAGCGACAGGGGCGAACGAGCAGTACTTC. The variable domain in full, completed from reference TRBV5-1 and TRBJ2-7, reads KAGVTQTPRYLIKTRGQQVTLSCSPISGHRSVSWYQQTPGQGLQFLFEYFSETQRNKGNFPGRFSGRQFSNSRSEMNVSTLELGDSALYLCASSSGATGANEQYFGPGTRLTVT.

This clone appeared a few times. V is TRBV29-1 and J is TRBJ1-1; no firm D call. Germline V CDR1 and CDR2: SQVTM, ANQGSEA. Trimming left V 0 bases short and J 1 base short, with 6 bases between. This CDR3 has 13 amino acids. The CDR3 sequence: CSVEEIENTEAFF. CDR3 nucleotide sequence: TGCAGCGTTGAAGAGATCGAGAACACTGAAGCTTTCTTT.

This clone was seen a handful of times. J is TRBJ1-2 and V is TRBV18, with a tentative D call TRBD1 (5 bases). Trimming cost V 2 bases and J 10 bases, with 14 bases left between them. The CDR3 contains 13 residues. CDR1 and CDR2 (germline): KGHSH, LQKENI. As DNA, the CDR3 is TGTGCCAGCTCACCAGCCGGACACCCTGTCTACACCTTC. Translating gives CASSPAGHPVYTF.

V is TRBV6-5 and J is TRBJ2-7; 8 bases fit TRBD2. Per germline, CDR1 MNHEY and CDR2 SVGAGI. Germline trimming cut 5 bases from V and 6 bases from J; bases unmatched to any gene: 6. This CDR3 spans 13 amino acids. The DNA for the CDR3 is TGTGCCAGCAGTCCGCCGGGAGGGGGCGAGCAGTACTTC. It yields the protein CASSPPGGGEQYF.

The chain couples TRBV5-1 to TRBJ2-1; TRBD2 is a possible D gene (7 bases). The CDR3 extends over 16 amino acids. Germline CDR1 and CDR2: SGHRS and YFSETQ. V dropped 0 bases and J dropped 5 bases, with 15 bases sitting between them. The CDR3 DNA follows: TGCGCCAGCAGCTTGGGGAGGGAGGGGGGCCACAATGAGCAGTTCTTC. Its translation is CASSLGREGGHNEQFF.

The chain recombines TRBV19 with TRBJ1-1; unclear D gene. This CDR3 comprises 13 residues. With 1 base removed from V and 5 bases from J, the gap between germline ends came to 8 bases. Germline V gene lookup returns CDR1 LNHDA and CDR2 SQIVND (reference sequence). The CDR3 loop is CASSIAERTEAFF. The CDR3 DNA reads as TGTGCCAGTAGTATAGCCGAAAGAACTGAAGCTTTCTTT.

The chain uses TRBV5-1 and TRBJ2-2; 10 positions match TRBD2. V dropped 3 bases and J dropped 4; count of bases not matched to a gene: 6. CDR3 length: 16 amino acids. The germline gives CDR1 SGHRS, CDR2 YFSETQ. The CDR3 is CASSYTSGTLTGELFF. CDR3 DNA sequence: TGCGCCAGCAGCTACACTAGCGGGACCCTCACCGGGGAGCTGTTTTTT.

The CDR3, as DNA: TGTGCCAGCAGCTACAATCGACCAACGGTAGACAATGAGCAGTTCTTC. Amino acids: CASSYNRPTVDNEQFF. The chain combines TRBV27 with TRBJ2-1, with D unresolved. This CDR3 has 16 residues. V was pared by 6 bases and J by 5 bases, with 20 bases between. Germline V gives CDR1 MNHEY, CDR2 SMNVEV (reference sequence).

This chain uses TRBV7-2 with TRBJ1-5, with D unresolved. Germline CDR1 is SGHTA and CDR2 is FQGNSA. CDR3 size: 16 residues. Trimming cost V 1 base and J 0 bases, with 10 bases left between them. CDR3: CASSLDFGSSNQPQHF. The DNA for the CDR3 is TGTGCCAGCAGCTTAGATTTCGGTAGTAGCAATCAGCCCCAGCATTTT.

The genes are TRBV4-3 and TRBJ1-1; 11 nucleotides match TRBD1. Germline V gene sequence: CDR1 LGHNA, CDR2 YSLEER. V shed 2 bases, J shed 3 bases, and the junction held 5 bases outside the gene matches. The CDR3 has 16 residues. The CDR3 DNA is TGCGCCAGCAGCCAAAGTAGGACAGGGGGCTACACTGAAGCTTTCTTT. The encoded protein is CASSQSRTGGYTEAFF.

V usage is TRBV14 and J usage is TRBJ2-1; weak D call: TRBD2 (5 bases). V shed 2 bases and J shed 2 bases, with 19 bases lying between them. CDR3 length: 18 amino acids. Germline V gives CDR1 SGHDN, CDR2 FVKESK. In DNA, the CDR3 is TGTGCCAGCAGCCAACCATTCGGAACTAGAAACCCCTACAATGAGCAGTTCTTC. Protein: CASSQPFGTRNPYNEQFF. Based on the CDR3 plus reference TRBV14 and TRBJ2-1, the full variable domain is EAGVTQFPSHSVIEKGQTVTLRCDPISGHDNLYWYRRVMGKEIKFLLHFVKESKQDESGMPNNRFLAERTGGTYSTLKVQPAELEDSGVYFCASSQPFGTRNPYNEQFFGPGTRLTVL.

The rearrangement joins TRBV6-1 to TRBJ1-4, with D tentatively TRBD1 (5 bases). CDR1 is MNHNS, CDR2 SASEGT, per germline. Deletions cut 3 bases from V and 1 base from J, with 12 bases between. The CDR3 has 16 amino acids. The CDR3 is CASSDVGRGTNEKLFF. The CDR3 DNA reads TGTGCCAGCAGTGATGTGGGGAGGGGAACTAATGAAAAACTGTTTTTT.

The sample holds one count of this clone. This chain connects TRBV5-4 to TRBJ1-3, with a possible D match to TRBD1 (5 bases). The CDR3 consists of 14 residues. V lost 4 bases to trimming and J lost 1 base, with 9 bases between them. The germline gives CDR1 SGHNT, CDR2 YYREEE (reference sequence). Here the CDR3 reads CASSPRGSGNTIYF. CDR3 sequence (DNA): TGTGCCAGCAGCCCCCGGGGGTCTGGAAACACCATATATTTT.

This clone was seen a few times. The chain uses TRBV6-1 and TRBJ1-2; D possibly corresponds to TRBD1 (5 bases). CDR3 length equals 14 residues. The germline V gene encodes CDR1 MNHNS and CDR2 SASEGT. V lost 5 bases and J lost 3, with 13 bases in between. The CDR3 sequence: CASSRSRDYYGYTF. The DNA of the CDR3 is TGTGCCAGCAGTCGGTCGCGGGACTACTATGGCTACACCTTC.

The chain links TRBV11-2 to TRBJ2-5; maybe TRBD1 (6 bases). The CDR3 is made up of 17 amino acids. Trimming took off 5 bases at V and 1 base at J, with 20 bases between the two ends. Germline values: CDR1 SGHAT, CDR2 FQNNGV. The CDR3 DNA reads as TGTGCCAGCAGCCAGGGGCGGTGGCCGCGGAGCCAAGAGACCCAGTACTTC. Translated: CASSQGRWPRSQETQYF.

This rearrangement joins TRBV7-9 to TRBJ2-7, with D perhaps given as TRBD1 or TRBD2 (6 bases each). Germline V CDR1 and CDR2: SEHNR, FQNEAQ (reference sequence). V was clipped by 4 bases and J by 2 bases, with 18 bases between them. The CDR3 totals 16 residues. This chain's CDR3 is CASSSGAWTSTYEQYF. The CDR3 bases are TGTGCCAGCAGCTCGGGGGCCTGGACAAGTACCTACGAGCAGTACTTC.